The sequence of this TCR beta chain was determined in a study of blood T cell repertoires in COVID-19. The CDR3 runs 15 residues. Germline lookup yields CDR1 SGDLS and CDR2 YYNGEE. The V and J ends lost 7 bases and 0 bases, in that order; junction bases with no gene match: 8. The repertoire was sequenced with immunoSEQ multiplex PCR; TCRdb's copy has only in-frame clones and lacks some. The table shows hundreds of thousands of clones, with approximately 90% occurring only once. The chain carries TRBV9 and TRBJ2-3; TRBD2 agrees at 7 bases. This TCR derives from a woman aged 30 to 39 with active or convalescent COVID-19. The sample consisted of peripheral blood. The CDR3 protein is CASQPPAGSTDTQYF. CDR3 bases: TGTGCCAGCCAGCCGCCAGCGGGAAGCACAGATACGCAGTATTTT.